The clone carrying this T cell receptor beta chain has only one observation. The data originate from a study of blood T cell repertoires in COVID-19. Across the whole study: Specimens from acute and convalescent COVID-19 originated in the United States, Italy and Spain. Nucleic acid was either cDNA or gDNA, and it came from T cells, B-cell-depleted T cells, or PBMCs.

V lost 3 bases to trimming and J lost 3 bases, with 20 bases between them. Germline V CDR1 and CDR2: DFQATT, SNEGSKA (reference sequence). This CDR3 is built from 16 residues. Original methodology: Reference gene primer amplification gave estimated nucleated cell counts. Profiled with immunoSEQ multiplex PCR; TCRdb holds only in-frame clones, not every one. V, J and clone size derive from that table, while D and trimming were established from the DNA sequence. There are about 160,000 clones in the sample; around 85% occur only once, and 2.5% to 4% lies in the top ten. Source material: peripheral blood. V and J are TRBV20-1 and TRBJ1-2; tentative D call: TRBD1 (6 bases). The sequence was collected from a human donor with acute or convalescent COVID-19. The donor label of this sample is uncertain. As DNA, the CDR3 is TGCAGTGCTAGTTTGGGGGCAAGTCGTAGGCACTATGGCTACACCTTC. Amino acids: CSASLGASRRHYGYTF.